This T cell receptor (beta chain) was obtained from a study of cytomegalovirus exposure and HLA in healthy donors (TCRdb year 2017). A note on the overall study: An earlier analysis of several hundred of the donors reported approximately 280 Gb of sequence data and 117 million unique TCR beta sequences obtained from some 170 million T cells. High-throughput TCR immunosequencing, statistical association of individual TCRs with disease status, and machine learning were combined to predict cytomegalovirus infection status. HLA typing included class I and class II loci at four-digit resolution. Among some 400 genotyped donors of the cohort, an average of roughly 230,000 unique TCR beta nucleotide sequences was sequenced per donor, of which about 19% were non-productive. Because of strong linkage in the cohort, four or five DR-DQ haplotypes were treated as single units for association and clustering. In a later analysis, previously published TCR beta repertoires from several hundred donors were re-analyzed and high-resolution HLA genotyping was added so that TCR occurrence patterns could be studied. An early release covering roughly 600 HLA-typed donors comprised 250 to 350 gigabases of sequencing data and 85 million or so unique TCR sequences. In addition to the first cohort of around 670 subjects, a separate validation cohort of 120 different subjects was used. The T cell repertoires of some 670 subjects were profiled by immunosequencing and related to cytomegalovirus serostatus. Genome-wide SNP genotypes for about 55% of the 666 donors were used in a later genetic analysis, which treated that subset as a discovery cohort. The aim of the study was to test whether cataloging public T cell receptors could identify signatures of past pathogen exposure. An earlier analysis of 450 to 750 of the donors used high-throughput TCR beta sequencing to judge whether each TCR beta V gene segment behaved as functional or pseudogenic. The number of typed donors differed by locus: about 620-640 for A, B, C, DRB1 and DQB1; approximately 540 for DQA1; 600 to 610 for DPA1; and roughly 490 for DPB1. Donor age, sex, ethnicity and CMV serostatus were compiled alongside the repertoire data. Among the approximately 400 genotyped donors, under 90% belonged to the genetic ancestry cluster associated with self-reported Caucasian donors. Rather than using new phenotypic data, the later analysis identified candidate immune exposures from TCR beta sequences and from how often those sequences occurred across donors. Every discovery cohort repertoire had been produced on one sequencing platform. Paper-wide results and their limitations: A later genetic analysis reported fewer N-insertions in productive TCRs among donors in an Asian-associated ancestry cluster than the roughly 640-donor mean. For the cohort, immune exposure information was limited to CMV serostatus. Some IMGT-functional V segments, including TRBV6-2 and TRBV6-3, could not be distinguished by the 87-base-pair reads and were therefore excluded. Most CMV-associated TCR beta chains appeared to be HLA-restricted in a later analysis, and the HLA associations seemed to be driven largely by CMV exposure. Presence/absence analyses assumed roughly uniform sequencing depth across donors, an assumption that may not hold. A later analysis found that HLA-associated TCR beta chains were more clonally expanded and had lower generation probabilities than equally common non-associated chains. According to a later analysis, TCR association rates differed among HLA loci, with DRB1 alleles showing the most associated TCRs and HLA-C alleles showing the fewest. In the study, some 180 TCR beta chains were listed as associated with cytomegalovirus. Cytomegalovirus status was reported to be diagnosed by the classifier with high specificity and sensitivity in both the original and validation cohorts. The authors suggested that the approach could potentially be extended to other disease states and immunological phenotypes. A further reported finding was that TCR beta sequences accurately predicted the HLA-A and HLA-B alleles for most subjects in the first cohort. A few of the identified cytomegalovirus-associated TCR beta chains were confirmed in vitro to be specific for cytomegalovirus antigens. At a false discovery rate of 0.05, a later analysis linked about 16,000 TCR beta sequences to specific HLA alleles. A later analysis reported that several top co-occurrence clusters appeared linked to parvovirus B19, influenza, CMV and Epstein-Barr virus. V-gene and J-gene trimming of TCR beta chains was associated with a missense DCLRE1C variant in a later genetic analysis, and the association was replicated in an independent cohort. Because some donors lacked HLA typing at each locus, the association tests relied only on the typed subset. In an earlier analysis of around 600 of the donors, most TCR beta V segments appeared in productive rearrangements about 87% or about 30% of the time, broadly matching IMGT annotations. A cluster of highly shared sequence variants was judged likely to represent a technical artifact of the sequencing pipeline. Because counts were too low, roughly 18 rarely observed V segments, including chromosome 9 orphons, were left out of the earlier analysis of 500 to 750 of the donors. While some public TCRs were present in many individuals, most TCR sequences turned up only very rarely across donors. When HLA alleles, especially DR and DQ, strongly co-occurred, TCR associations were difficult to assign to individual alleles. The cohort was sequenced for TCR beta chains only, and without alpha or paired-chain data the features that could be detected were limited. Linkage disequilibrium might explain the correlated functional status among segregating V segments, but an unknown experimental factor could not be ruled out.

The cohort was made up of 500 to 800 healthy bone marrow donors. At the time of sampling, all cohort members were nominally healthy, though unrecorded immune exposures were likely present. The donor tested CMV seronegative and was one of the 352 seronegative cohort members. A peripheral blood sample was provided by each donor, and peripheral blood mononuclear cells were used for TCR beta sequencing. Genomic DNA extraction from the blood cell samples was performed with the Qiagen DNeasy Blood Extraction Kit. With respect to this clone: Its target antigen remains unknown. Base qualities were left out, and no much larger clone turns up one base away.

Library preparation was by the immunoSEQ multiplex PCR assay. For the multiplex PCR, a mixture combining 60 forward primers for TCR Vbeta segments and 13 reverse primers for TCR Jbeta segments was used. The CDR3 region of rearranged TCR beta genes was amplified from genomic DNA by a multiplex PCR assay. The Illumina HiSeq System was used to sequence the amplified TCR beta libraries as 87-base-pair reads. As for the original processing: A later analysis counted 75 million to 100 million unique TCR beta chains across the 690 or so repertoires, and some 12 million of these chains were shared by at least two donors. A nearest-neighbor algorithm error-corrected the raw reads and collapsed the reads into unique sequences, merging closely related sequences to remove PCR and sequencing errors. To assign V, D and J gene segments, CDR3 sequences were aligned to IMGT reference sequences. Each retained sequence needed at least a six-nucleotide match to both a V gene segment and a J gene segment. A rearrangement counted as productive if the CDR3 had no stop codons and remained in frame with V and J, and every other rearrangement counted as non-productive. Following IMGT convention, CDR3 was defined as the stretch from the second conserved V-encoded cysteine up to the conserved J-encoded phenylalanine. Sequences without an unambiguous match to a single V gene segment were excluded from the earlier analysis of approximately 600 of the donors. An earlier analysis of under 750 of the donors called V segments functional above 56.7% productive rearrangements and segregating when the between-donor standard deviation exceeded 5%. A statistical classification framework was developed to diagnose cytomegalovirus status using the catalog of TCR beta chain sequences. A later analysis assigned V and J genes by comparing TCR nucleotide sequences with IMGT/GENE-DB human TR gene sequences. The TCRdist pipeline was used in a later analysis to assign CDR3 sequences and most-parsimonious VDJ recombination scenarios. A later analysis defined each TCR beta chain by its CDR3 amino acid sequence plus V-gene family, and excluded reads lacking a unique V-gene family. As a way to deal with suspected cross-contamination and a sequencing artifact, a later analysis dropped approximately 590 nucleotide sequences that were highly shared and had low generation probability. A later analysis calculated a clonal expansion index for each public chain from normalized within-repertoire ranks of inferred template counts. In a later analysis, generation probabilities were computed with a VDJ recombination model fitted to out-of-frame rearrangements, and the resulting probabilities were checked against IGoR. A later analysis scored TCR-TCR, TCR-HLA and TCR-CMV co-occurrence with hypergeometric tests, applying a repertoire-size bias correction to TCR pairs. A later analysis estimated false discovery rates by permuting HLA or CMV assignments 20 times. In a later analysis, co-occurring TCRs were grouped with DBSCAN, and TCRdist sequence similarity was added when clustering was performed within HLA-allele-positive subsets. For co-occurrence clustering, repertoires with fewer than 30,000 or more than 120,000 public chains were excluded, along with about five repertoires with anomalous nucleotide sharing. Sourced from immuneACCESS, this table was stored by TCRdb with only in-frame sequences that have V and J called. A share of the clones is absent; for the studies checked, an unresolved V gene accounts for under half, and the remainder has no known explanation. The V and J calls and clone size are taken from that table; D and trimming were inferred from the DNA. In all, the sample holds 100,000 to 150,000 clones, and about 81% of those were seen once. 0.85% to 1.4% of the sample lies in the top ten.

Cut back by 3 bases and 5 bases, the V and J ends lie 13 bases apart. The CDR3, from cysteine to phenylalanine, totals 14 residues. Of all the DNA, just the CDR3 is kept, 42 bases in frame from base 1. CDR1 and CDR2 were assigned from the germline V gene as SQVTM and ANQGSEA. This TCR came from a woman in her twenties or thirties in good health and CMV-seronegative. The sequenced sample consisted of PBMCs. The chain couples TRBV29-1 to TRBJ2-2; the D gene is perhaps TRBD1, from 5 matching bases. The sequenced DNA is TGCAGCGTTGAGGCCACAGGAATTACCGGGGAGCTGTTTTTT. This yields the protein CSVEATGITGELFF.